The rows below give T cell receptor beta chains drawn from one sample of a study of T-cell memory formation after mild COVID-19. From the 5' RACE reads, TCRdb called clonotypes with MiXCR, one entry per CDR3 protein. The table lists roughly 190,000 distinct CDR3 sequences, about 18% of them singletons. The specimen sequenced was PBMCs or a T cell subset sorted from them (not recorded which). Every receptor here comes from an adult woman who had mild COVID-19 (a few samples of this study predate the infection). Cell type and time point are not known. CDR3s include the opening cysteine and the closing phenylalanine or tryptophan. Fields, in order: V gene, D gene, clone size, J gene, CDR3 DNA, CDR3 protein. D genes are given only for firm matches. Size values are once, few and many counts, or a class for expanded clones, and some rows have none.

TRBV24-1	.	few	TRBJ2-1	TGTGCCACCAGTGATCCAGGGGCAACCTCCTACAATGAGCAGTTCTTC	CATSDPGATSYNEQFF
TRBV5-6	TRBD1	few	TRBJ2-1	TGTGCCAGCAGCTCAGGACAGGGGGGTATCTCCTACAATGAGCAGTTCTTC	CASSSGQGGISYNEQFF
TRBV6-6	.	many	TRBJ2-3	TGTGCCAGCAGTTCCGGGCGGGGTAGCACAGATACGCAGTATTTT	CASSSGRGSTDTQYF
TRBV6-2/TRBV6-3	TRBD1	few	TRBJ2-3	TGTGCCAGCAGTTACGCATTCAGGGACAGGGGCACAGATACGCAGTATTTT	CASSYAFRDRGTDTQYF
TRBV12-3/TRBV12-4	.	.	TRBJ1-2	TGTGCCAGCAGTTTAAATCAAGTTGACTATGGCTACACCTTC	CASSLNQVDYGYTF
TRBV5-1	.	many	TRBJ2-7	TGCGCCAGCAGCTTGCGGGACGGCTCCTACGAGCAGTACTTC	CASSLRDGSYEQYF
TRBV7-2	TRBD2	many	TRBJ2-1	TGTGCCAGCAGCTTTAGCGGCGTACTAGCGGCCTCCTACAATGAGCAGTTCTTC	CASSFSGVLAASYNEQFF
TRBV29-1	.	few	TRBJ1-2	TGCAGCGTTGTCCAGGGTCGTACCTATGGCTACACCTTC	CSVVQGRTYGYTF
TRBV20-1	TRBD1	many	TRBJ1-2	TGCAGTGCTTCGAAACAGGGGGCCAACTCAGGGGGCTACACCTTC	CSASKQGANSGGYTF
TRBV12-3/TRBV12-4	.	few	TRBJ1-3	TGTGCCAGCACCCTAGGGATTTCTGGAAACACCATATATTTT	CASTLGISGNTIYF
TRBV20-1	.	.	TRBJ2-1	TGCAGTGCTAGAGATTTGCTACATGAGCAGTTCTTC	CSARDLLHEQFF
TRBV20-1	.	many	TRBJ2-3	TGCAGTGCTGCCAGGGACACAGATACGCAGTATTTT	CSAARDTDTQYF
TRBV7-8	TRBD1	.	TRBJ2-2	TGTGCCAGCAGGAGACAGGGGGCCAACACCGGGGAGCTGTTTTTT	CASRRQGANTGELFF
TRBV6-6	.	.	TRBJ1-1	TGTGCCAGCAGATGGACATCTAACACTGAAGCTTTCTTT	CASRWTSNTEAFF
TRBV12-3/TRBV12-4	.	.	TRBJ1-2	TGTGCCAGCAGCACTTATTATAACTATGGCTACACCTTC	CASSTYYNYGYTF
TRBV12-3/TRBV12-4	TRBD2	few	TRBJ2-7	TGTGCCAGCACCCCCCCCAGGGCTAGCGGCTCCTACGAGCAGTACTTC	CASTPPRASGSYEQYF
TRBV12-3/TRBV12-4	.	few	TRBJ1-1	TGTGCCAGCAGTTCAATGGGGTTAGGGGAAACTGAAGCTTTCTTT	CASSSMGLGETEAFF
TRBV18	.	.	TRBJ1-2	TGTGCCAGCTCACCATCGCTTGGGGAGGGCGGCTACACCTTC	CASSPSLGEGGYTF
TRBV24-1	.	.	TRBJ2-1	TGTGCCACCAGTGACCCGGGCTCCTACAATGAGCAGTTCTTC	CATSDPGSYNEQFF
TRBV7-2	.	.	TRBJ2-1	TGTGCCAGCGAAAGAGGGACGGGTGAGCAGTTCTTC	CASERGTGEQFF
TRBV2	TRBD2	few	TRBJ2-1	TGTGCCAGCGGAACGGGACTAGGCAATGAGCAGTTCTTC	CASGTGLGNEQFF
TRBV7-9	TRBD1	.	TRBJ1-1	TGTGCCAGCAGCTCTGTTCAGGGGGTGAACACTGAAGCTTTCTTT	CASSSVQGVNTEAFF
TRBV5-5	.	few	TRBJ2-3	TGTGCCAGCAGCTTACAGGGTAACACAGATACGCAGTATTTT	CASSLQGNTDTQYF
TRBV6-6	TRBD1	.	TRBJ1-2	TGTGCCAGTACGAGCGGACAGGCGTTGAGCTATGGCTACACCTTC	CASTSGQALSYGYTF
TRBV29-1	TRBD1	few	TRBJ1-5	TGCAGCGTTGCCGGGACAGGGGTTAATCAGCCCCAGCATTTT	CSVAGTGVNQPQHF
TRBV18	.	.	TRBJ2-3	TGTGCCAGCTCACCAATCGCTAGCCTGAGCACAGATACGCAGTATTTT	CASSPIASLSTDTQYF
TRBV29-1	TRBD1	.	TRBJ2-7	TGCAGCGCCCAGGTACAGGGGCACTCCTACGAGCAGTACTTC	CSAQVQGHSYEQYF
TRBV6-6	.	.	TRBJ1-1	TGTGCCAGCAGTTACCAGACAGTTTTGTTGAACACTGAAGCTTTCTTT	CASSYQTVLLNTEAFF
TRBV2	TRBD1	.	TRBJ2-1	TGTGCCAGCAACCTGAGGACAGGGGGCGCGGGTGAGCAGTTCTTC	CASNLRTGGAGEQFF
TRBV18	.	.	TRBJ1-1	TGTGCCAGCTCACCCGTGGCGCGCTCTGAAGCTTTCTTT	CASSPVARSEAFF
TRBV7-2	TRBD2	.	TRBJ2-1	TGTGCCAGCAGCTTAGGTGCTAGCGGTAATGAGCAGTTCTTC	CASSLGASGNEQFF
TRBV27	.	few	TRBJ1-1	TGTGCCAGCAGTGGGCCTGTTGAGGCTTTCTTT	CASSGPVEAFF
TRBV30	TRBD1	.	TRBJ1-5	TGTGCCTGGAGTCGGCACCAGGGGGGCAATCAGCCCCAGCATTTT	CAWSRHQGGNQPQHF
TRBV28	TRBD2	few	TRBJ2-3	TGTGCCAGCCGGAACCAGCGGGGAGGGGATACGCAGTATTTT	CASRNQRGGDTQYF
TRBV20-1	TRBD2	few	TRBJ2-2	TGCAGTGCCCCTCGGTCCTGGGGGGCTAGCGGGGGTTTGCACACCGGGGAGCTGTTTTTT	CSAPRSWGASGGLHTGELFF
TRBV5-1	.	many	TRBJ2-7	TGCGCCAGCAGCTCCGACGGCTCCTACGAGCAGTACTTC	CASSSDGSYEQYF
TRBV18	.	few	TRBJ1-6	TGTGCCAGCTCACCCCTTGACACGGGCGGTAATTCACCCCTCCACTTT	CASSPLDTGGNSPLHF
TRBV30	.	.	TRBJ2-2	TGTGCCTGGAGTGTATTAAGGAGGAGGGGAGCCGGGGAGCTGTTTTTT	CAWSVLRRRGAGELFF
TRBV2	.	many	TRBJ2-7	TGTGCCAGCAGCCGGACAGACTACGAGCAGTACTTC	CASSRTDYEQYF
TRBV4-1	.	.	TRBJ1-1	TGCGCCAGCAGCCAAGTACAGGGAGATACTGAAGCTTTCTTT	CASSQVQGDTEAFF
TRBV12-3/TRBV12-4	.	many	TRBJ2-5	TGTGCCAGCAGTTTTCGGGGAGAAGAGACCCAGTACTTC	CASSFRGEETQYF
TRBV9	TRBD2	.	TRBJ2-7	TGTGCCAGCAGCGTTACTAGCGGGAGCCGATACGAGCAGTACTTC	CASSVTSGSRYEQYF